Each of the 30 T cell receptor beta chains below was sequenced from the same sample in a study of PD-L1 blockade in urothelial cancer. Method: immunoSEQ multiplex PCR; TCRdb's copy keeps in-frame clones and lacks some. The table shows around 66,000 clones, with about nine tenths occurring only once. Time point indicated: peripheral blood 6 weeks after treatment start. The source material was PBMCs, sampled around atezolizumab (anti-PD-L1) treatment. The receptors derive from a man in his 60s with urothelial cancer.

The rearrangement joins TRBV10-3 to TRBJ2-7; 8 positions agree with TRBD2. The CDR3 has 16 residues. V lost 6 bases and J lost 2; bases outside the gene matches: 12. The germline CDR1 and CDR2 sequences are ENHRY and SYGVKD. Here the CDR3 reads CAISQAELAETYEQYF. As DNA, the CDR3 is TGTGCCATCAGCCAAGCAGAACTAGCGGAAACCTACGAGCAGTACTTC.

The rearrangement links TRBV7-6 to TRBJ2-3; 12 nucleotides line up with TRBD2. The CDR3 loop spans 18 amino acids. CDR1 and CDR2 (germline): SGHVS, FNYEAQ. The trim removed 2 bases at V and 1 base at J, leaving 7 bases unmatched. In DNA form, the CDR3 reads TGTGCCAGCAGCTTACTAGGACTAGCGGGATCCCGCACAGATACGCAGTATTTT. Translated, it gives CASSLLGLAGSRTDTQYF.

The chain uses TRBV6-5 and TRBJ1-1, with a weak D call TRBD1 (5 bases). Germline V CDR1 and CDR2: MNHEY, SVGAGI. Trimming shortened V by 0 bases and J by 3 bases, and 11 bases separated the two germline ends. The CDR3 sequence is 15 residues long. The CDR3 here is CASSYSLQGYTEAFF. For the CDR3, the DNA is TGTGCCAGCAGTTACTCGCTGCAGGGTTACACTGAAGCTTTCTTT.

V and J are TRBV28 and TRBJ2-3; 10 bases agree with TRBD1. Per germline, CDR1 MDHEN and CDR2 SYDVKM. V was pared by 2 bases and J by 0 bases, with 2 bases of the junction left unmatched. This CDR3 region has 16 residues. This CDR3 is CASSLGTGASTDTQYF. The CDR3 DNA sequence: TGTGCCAGCAGTTTAGGGACAGGGGCTAGCACAGATACGCAGTATTTT. Looking up the rest from reference TRBV28 and TRBJ2-3 gives the full variable domain: DVKVTQSSRYLVKRTGEKVFLECVQDMDHENMFWYRQDPGLGLRLIYFSYDVKMKEKGDIPEGYSVSREKKERFSLILESASTNQTSMYLCASSLGTGASTDTQYFGPGTRLTVL.

The J gene is TRBJ2-1, the V gene TRBV5-1; D may be TRBD1 (6 bases). V lost 6 bases and J lost 5, with 15 bases in between. From germline, CDR1 is SGHRS and CDR2 YFSETQ. The CDR3 is made up of 14 amino acids. The CDR3 loop is CASTKSRDNNEQFF. The DNA of the CDR3 is TGCGCCAGCACGAAAAGTCGGGACAACAATGAGCAGTTCTTC.

The chain joins TRBV6-4 to TRBJ2-7, with 8 bases aligning to TRBD1. The CDR3 consists of 14 residues. V shed 4 bases, J shed 5 bases, and the junction held 7 bases outside the gene matches. CDR1 and CDR2 (germline): MRHNA, SNTAGT. CDR3 nucleotide sequence: TGTGCCAGCAGTGCCGGGACAGGAGGCCACGAGCAGTACTTC. Its translation: CASSAGTGGHEQYF.

The chain joins TRBV30 to TRBJ1-2, with D possibly TRBD1 on 6 matching bases. V was shortened by 1 base and J by 2 bases, with 8 bases between the two germline ends. The CDR3 runs to 13 residues. Germline CDR1 is GTSNPN and CDR2 is SVGIG (reference sequence). CDR3 in amino acids: CAWSEGENYGYTF. The CDR3 coding sequence is TGTGCCTGGAGTGAGGGGGAGAACTATGGCTACACCTTC.

The V gene is TRBV5-1, the J gene TRBJ2-7; D remains ambiguous. CDR1 SGHRS and CDR2 YFSETQ come from the germline V gene. This CDR3 is built from 15 residues. The V gene lost 0 bases and the J gene lost 0 bases, with 10 bases spanning the gap. CDR3 coding DNA: TGCGCCAGCAGCTTGGCCCCACAGAGCTCCTACGAGCAGTACTTC. It encodes CASSLAPQSSYEQYF.

The CDR3 region is CAISVSYRGGLDTQYF. DNA for the CDR3: TGTGCCATCAGTGTGTCGTACAGGGGAGGATTGGATACGCAGTATTTT. The chain uses TRBV10-3 and TRBJ2-3; D possibly corresponds to TRBD1 (7 bases). The germline gives CDR1 ENHRY, CDR2 SYGVKD. The CDR3 sequence is 16 residues long. Trimming cost V 4 bases and J 6 bases, with 20 bases left between them.

In DNA, the CDR3 is TGTGCCAGCAGTCTATTTGGGACACCTGGAAACACCATATATTTT. Its translation is CASSLFGTPGNTIYF. V is TRBV6-6 and J is TRBJ1-3; possibly TRBD1 for D (6 bases). CDR1 and CDR2 from the germline V gene are MNHNY and SVGAGI (reference sequence). Trimming took 5 bases from V and 2 from J, leaving 13 bases between them. This CDR3 is built from 15 residues.

This clone was seen a single time. The genes are TRBV29-1 and TRBJ2-7; the D is unclear. The CDR3 spans 13 residues. V lost 0 bases and J lost 3, with 9 bases in between. The V gene's germline CDR1 is SQVTM and CDR2 ANQGSEA. Here the CDR3 DNA reads TGCAGCGTTGAAGAGGTGAACAGCTACGAGCAGTACTTC. Its translation: CSVEEVNSYEQYF.

The chain combines TRBV7-6 with TRBJ2-1; 9 bases are a match to TRBD1. In germline, CDR1 is SGHVS, CDR2 FNYEAQ. The CDR3 is 16 residues long. The junction had 11 bases not matched to a gene; V was cut back by 3 bases and J by 8 bases. CDR3 bases: TGTGCCAGCAGCTTTCGGCCGGGACAGGGTAACGATGAGCAGTTCTTC. Translated, it gives CASSFRPGQGNDEQFF.

CDR3 bases: TGCGCCAGCTCCTTGAGGGCCAACGACCCTTATAGCAATCAGCCCCAGCATTTT. As protein: CASSLRANDPYSNQPQHF. This rearrangement joins TRBV10-1 to TRBJ1-5; D remains unclear. Germline V gives CDR1 WNHNN, CDR2 SYGVQD (reference sequence). The germline V and J ends were trimmed by 8 bases and 0 bases, with 23 bases remaining between them. This CDR3 has 18 amino acids.

The chain employs TRBV30 and TRBJ2-5; TRBD1 agrees at 9 bases. CDR3 size: 14 residues. Germline values: CDR1 GTSNPN, CDR2 SVGIG (reference sequence). V gave up 4 bases and J gave up 2 bases; unmatched junction bases: 5. In DNA form, the CDR3 reads TGTGCCTGGAAAACCGGGACAGGGCAAGAGACCCAGTACTTC. This translates into CAWKTGTGQETQYF.

This clone appeared a single time. This chain joins TRBV11-2 and TRBJ1-5; 8 bases agree with TRBD1. The length of the CDR3 is 14 residues. Losses at the gene ends were 4 bases for V and 7 bases for J; bases not matched to a gene: 6. Germline loops: CDR1 SGHAT, CDR2 FQNNGV. CDR3 nucleotides: TGTGCCAGCAGCTACGGACAGGGAGGACAGCCCCAGCATTTT. This encodes CASSYGQGGQPQHF.

V and J are TRBV18 and TRBJ1-1; D is uncertain. The CDR3 extends over 14 amino acids. The V end was cut by 3 bases, the J end by 6 bases, with 14 bases between. Germline lookup yields CDR1 KGHSH and CDR2 LQKENI. CDR3: CASSPRRLEPEAFF. In DNA, the CDR3 is TGTGCCAGCTCACCGCGGCGGCTCGAGCCTGAAGCTTTCTTT.

This chain uses TRBV10-3 with TRBJ2-5; 8 bases agree with TRBD2. The CDR3 is 14 residues long. The V gene's germline CDR1 is ENHRY and CDR2 SYGVKD. Trimming removed 4 bases from V and 5 bases from J; junction bases left unmatched: 6. The CDR3 region has the DNA TGTGCCATCAGTGGCCAGCGGGAGTTTGAGACCCAGTACTTC. It is translated as CAISGQREFETQYF.

This chain uses TRBV6-1 with TRBJ2-3; 8 bases align to TRBD1. The CDR3 is 16 amino acids. The J segment lost 2 bases and the V segment lost 2 bases, leaving 6 bases of the junction unmatched. CDR1 and CDR2 from the germline V gene are MNHNS and SASEGT. The CDR3 nucleotides read TGTGCCAGCAGTGAATCTGTCAGGGGGCACACAGATACGCAGTATTTT. This encodes CASSESVRGHTDTQYF.

The chain joins TRBV4-3 to TRBJ2-3; maybe TRBD1 (5 bases). From germline, CDR1 is LGHNA and CDR2 YSLEER. The CDR3 covers 17 residues. Trimming stripped 0 bases from V and 4 bases from J, with 17 bases between. The CDR3 nucleotides are TGCGCCAGCAGCCAAGATCCGCCGCAGGGTCACGCAGATACGCAGTATTTT. This encodes CASSQDPPQGHADTQYF.

The chain is built from TRBV19 and TRBJ1-4; D is perhaps TRBD1 (6 bases). The V gene lost 8 bases and the J gene lost 0 bases, with 10 bases spanning the gap. CDR1 is LNHDA and CDR2 is SQIVND in the germline V gene (reference sequence). The CDR3 has 14 residues. For the CDR3, the DNA is TGTGCCAGTTCGGACAGCACAACTAATGAAAAACTGTTTTTT. It specifies CASSDSTTNEKLFF.

V usage is TRBV5-1 and J usage is TRBJ1-2; a weak D match, TRBD1 (5 bases). The CDR3 is 14 residues long. CDR1 is SGHRS, CDR2 YFSETQ, per germline. Trimming removed 5 bases at V and 6 bases at J, with 17 bases between. This chain's CDR3 is CASSPGAGSDGYTF. The CDR3 DNA is TGCGCCAGCAGTCCCGGGGCGGGGTCGGATGGCTACACCTTC.

The J gene is TRBJ1-5, the V gene TRBV9; D is undetermined. The V end was cut by 0 bases, the J end by 3 bases, with 4 bases between. This CDR3 is 13 amino acids long. CDR1 and CDR2 from the germline V gene are SGDLS and YYNGEE. CDR3 coding DNA: TGTGCCAGCAGCGTAGACAACAATCAGCCCCAGCATTTT. Translation gives CASSVDNNQPQHF.

The chain has TRBV19 and TRBJ2-7, with TRBD2 matching 7 bases. Germline assignment: CDR1 LNHDA and CDR2 SQIVND (reference sequence). The length of the CDR3 is 15 residues. The V segment lost 3 bases and the J segment 3 bases; nucleotides outside the gene matches: 8. CDR3 sequence reads: CASSMSWGGLYEQYF. CDR3 DNA sequence: TGTGCCAGTAGTATGAGTTGGGGAGGGCTCTACGAGCAGTACTTC.

The V call is TRBV30, the J call TRBJ1-5; possibly TRBD1 for D (5 bases). The CDR3 is 15 amino acids. From germline, CDR1 is GTSNPN and CDR2 SVGIG (reference sequence). V shed 1 base and J shed 4 bases, with 14 bases lying between them. The CDR3, as DNA: TGTGCCTGGAGTGGGGCCGGGGGGGGAAATCAGCCCCAGCATTTT. Protein: CAWSGAGGGNQPQHF.

CDR3 residues: CASSPAGRNTIYF. The CDR3 nucleotides are TGTGCCAGCAGCCCCGCGGGACGAAACACCATATATTTT. The chain uses TRBV28 and TRBJ1-3, with a possible D match to TRBD1 (5 bases). Germline V gene lookup returns CDR1 MDHEN and CDR2 SYDVKM. The germline V and J ends were trimmed by 6 bases and 5 bases, with 11 bases remaining between them. This CDR3 is 13 amino acids long. The complete variable domain, with remaining parts taken from reference TRBV28 and TRBJ1-3, reads DVKVTQSSRYLVKRTGEKVFLECVQDMDHENMFWYRQDPGLGLRLIYFSYDVKMKEKGDIPEGYSVSREKKERFSLILESASTNQTSMYLCASSPAGRNTIYFGEGSWLTVV.

The chain carries TRBV7-9 and TRBJ2-7, with 11 bases lining up with TRBD2. In germline, CDR1 is SEHNR, CDR2 FQNEAQ (reference sequence). V dropped 4 bases and J dropped 4; count of bases not matched to a gene: 6. The CDR3 is made up of 15 amino acids. CDR3 in DNA: TGTGCCAGCAGCTCGACTAGCGGGAATTATTACGAGCAGTACTTC. This translates into CASSSTSGNYYEQYF. Full variable domain (rest looked up from reference TRBV7-9 and TRBJ2-7): DTGVSQNPRHKITKRGQNVTFRCDPISEHNRLYWYRQTLGQGPEFLTYFQNEAQLEKSRLLSDRFSAERPKGSFSTLEIQRTEQGDSAMYLCASSSTSGNYYEQYFGPGTRLTVT.

The J gene is TRBJ1-1, the V gene TRBV4-1, with 10 bases aligning to TRBD1. The V and J ends lost 3 bases and 3 bases, in that order; junction bases with no gene match: 7. This CDR3 has 16 amino acids. CDR1 is MGHRA, CDR2 YSYEKL, per germline. CDR3 DNA sequence: TGCGCCAGCAGCCACCGACAGGGGGCGCAGGACACTGAAGCTTTCTTT. Encoded protein: CASSHRQGAQDTEAFF.

The rearrangement links TRBV2 to TRBJ2-1; TRBD2 is a possible D gene (6 bases). CDR1 and CDR2 (germline): SNHLY, FYNNEI. The CDR3 spans 14 residues. Trimming shortened V by 7 bases and J by 0 bases, and 10 bases separated the two germline ends. The CDR3 sequence is CASNPGGSYNEQFF. The DNA for the CDR3 is TGTGCCAGCAACCCCGGGGGCTCCTACAATGAGCAGTTCTTC.

The gene calls are TRBV10-1 and TRBJ2-2, with 8 bases that match TRBD2. The length of the CDR3 is 15 residues. The junction had 0 bases not matched to a gene; V was cut back by 2 bases and J by 1 base. From germline, CDR1 is WNHNN and CDR2 SYGVQD (reference sequence). The DNA of the CDR3 is TGCGCCAGCAGTGAGACTAGCGGGAACACCGGGGAGCTGTTTTTT. Its translation: CASSETSGNTGELFF.

This clone appeared once. The chain has TRBV5-6 and TRBJ2-1; TRBD2 agrees at 8 bases. CDR3 size: 15 residues. Trimming took 0 bases from V and 7 from J; bases not matched to a gene: 6. Germline CDR1 reads SGHDT; CDR2 reads YYEEEE. This chain's CDR3 is CASSLASGSGNEQFF. In DNA, the CDR3 is TGTGCCAGCAGCTTGGCCAGCGGGAGTGGGAATGAGCAGTTCTTC.